These 21 T cell receptor beta chains share one sample of origin, sequenced in a study of cytomegalovirus exposure and HLA in healthy donors. The PCR used 60 Vbeta and 13 Jbeta primers. Libraries were prepared by immunoSEQ multiplex PCR; TCRdb keeps only in-frame clonotypes and omits some of them. The table includes roughly 290,000 clones, around 80% detected once. The sample consisted of PBMCs. Receptors originate from a girl aged 2 to 9 in good health and CMV-seronegative.

The chain employs TRBV5-6 and TRBJ1-6; D gene ambiguous. Trimming left V 2 bases short and J 0 bases short, with 12 bases between. The length of the CDR3 is 17 residues. Looked up from germline, CDR1 is SGHDT and CDR2 is YYEEEE. The CDR3 here is CASSFSGVSSYNSPLHF. The CDR3 DNA reads as TGTGCCAGCAGCTTTTCAGGCGTTAGCTCCTATAATTCACCCCTCCACTTT.

The chain recombines TRBV7-9 with TRBJ1-1; unclear D gene. This CDR3 has 15 amino acids. V was trimmed by 0 bases and J by 0 bases, leaving 8 bases between them. Germline values: CDR1 SEHNR, CDR2 FQNEAQ (reference sequence). CDR3 coding DNA: TGTGCCAGCAGCTTAGCCCCAGGTATGAACACTGAAGCTTTCTTT. This gives the protein CASSLAPGMNTEAFF.

The CDR3 protein is CASSSRDRRTEAFF. The CDR3 region has the DNA TGTGCCAGCAGCTCCCGGGACAGACGAACTGAAGCTTTCTTT. This chain uses TRBV5-4 with TRBJ1-1; 7 bases fit TRBD1. J gave up 5 bases and V 3 bases, and 7 bases lay outside the gene matches. This CDR3 comprises 14 residues. The germline V gene has CDR1 SGHNT and CDR2 YYREEE (reference sequence).

J is TRBJ1-2 and V is TRBV2; 12 bases agree with TRBD1. The CDR3 is 16 residues long. In germline, CDR1 is SNHLY, CDR2 FYNNEI. J was trimmed by 5 bases and V by 8 bases; bases with no gene match: 12. The CDR3: CASPGDPGQGAYGYTF. The CDR3, as DNA: TGTGCCAGCCCGGGGGATCCGGGACAGGGGGCGTATGGCTACACCTTC.

This clone was counted only a few times. The chain recombines TRBV6-6 with TRBJ1-2; D possibly corresponds to TRBD1 (5 bases). V lost 2 bases and J lost 4, with 11 bases in between. The CDR3 length is 14 residues. Germline V gene lookup returns CDR1 MNHNY and CDR2 SVGAGI (reference sequence). CDR3 region: CASSYTDTLYGYTF. DNA of the CDR3: TGTGCCAGCAGTTACACGGACACCCTCTATGGCTACACCTTC.

On this clone: Other DNA sequences in the sample encode the same CDR3. The CDR3 DNA reads as TGTGCCAGCAGTCTAGCGGGGGATCCGACATTAAGCTCCTACGAGCAGTACTTC. Residues: CASSLAGDPTLSSYEQYF. The chain combines TRBV28 with TRBJ2-7; 10 bases match TRBD2. The CDR3 runs 18 residues. Germline-derived CDR1 and CDR2 are MDHEN and SYDVKM. V dropped 5 bases and J dropped 0; count of bases not matched to a gene: 13.

V is TRBV27 and J is TRBJ1-2; D remains ambiguous. CDR3 length equals 13 residues. Germline V CDR1 and CDR2: MNHEY, SMNVEV (reference sequence). V was cut by 5 bases and J by 8 bases, with 15 bases left in between. CDR3 DNA sequence: TGTGCCAGCAGTGACGGGGTCCTGCGGGGCTACACCTTC. It is translated as CASSDGVLRGYTF.

The CDR3 DNA follows: TGTGCCAGCAGTTCTAACGGGGAATCCTACGAGCAGTACTTC. As protein: CASSSNGESYEQYF. V is TRBV6-5 and J is TRBJ2-7, with a weak D call TRBD2 (5 bases). This CDR3 contains 14 residues. In germline, CDR1 is MNHEY, CDR2 SVGAGI. The V and J ends lost 4 bases and 1 base respectively, with 11 bases between them.

The J gene is TRBJ1-5, the V gene TRBV27; D is ambiguous. Germline loops: CDR1 MNHEY, CDR2 SMNVEV (reference sequence). This CDR3 has 13 residues. V gave up 2 bases and J gave up 5 bases, with 7 bases separating them. The CDR3 spells CASSLREDQPQHF. DNA of the CDR3: TGTGCCAGCAGTTTACGGGAGGATCAGCCCCAGCATTTT.

This clone was counted between two and nine times. The chain recombines TRBV12-1 with TRBJ2-5; the listed D gene, TRBD2, was not tested against the DNA. TRBV12-1 is a pseudogene segment. The CDR3 runs 17 residues. The CDR3 DNA is TGTGCCAGCAGCTTTAGGCTAGCGGGAGTTAGGAAGGAGACCCAGTACTTC. Its protein product is CASSFRLAGVRKETQYF.

A few counts support this clone. The rearrangement links TRBV28 to TRBJ1-2; D remains unclear. CDR3 length: 12 residues. Per the germline V gene, CDR1 is MDHEN and CDR2 is SYDVKM. V was trimmed by 2 bases and J by 4 bases, leaving 5 bases between them. The CDR3 DNA follows: TGTGCCAGCAGTTTAATCAGCTATGGCTACACCTTC. Its protein is CASSLISYGYTF.

The rearrangement uses TRBV28 and TRBJ2-5, with D perhaps TRBD1 (7 bases). Germline values: CDR1 MDHEN, CDR2 SYDVKM. V gave up 6 bases and J gave up 5 bases, with 19 bases separating them. The CDR3 totals 15 residues. The chain's CDR3 is CASSGRQGKWETQYF. CDR3 nucleotide sequence: TGTGCCAGCAGCGGGAGACAGGGAAAGTGGGAGACCCAGTACTTC.

V and J are TRBV25-1 and TRBJ1-2; D remains ambiguous. Germline values: CDR1 MGHDK, CDR2 SYGVNS. Trimming pared 3 bases from V and 6 bases from J, leaving 11 bases between. The CDR3 length is 13 residues. CDR3 region: CASSDIGVNGYTF. The CDR3 DNA reads as TGTGCCAGCAGTGACATCGGGGTAAATGGCTACACCTTC.

The chain recombines TRBV12-5 with TRBJ2-1; 7 bases match TRBD2. This CDR3 has 16 amino acids. V gave up 2 bases and J gave up 9 bases; unmatched junction bases: 13. Germline V CDR1 and CDR2: LGHNT, FRNRAP. The CDR3 DNA follows: TGTGCTAGTGGTTTGAAATTACTAGCGCCAGCTTCTGAGCAGTTCTTC. This sequence encodes CASGLKLLAPASEQFF.

J is TRBJ2-1 and V is TRBV5-8; possible D gene TRBD2, 6 bases. The CDR3 extends over 17 amino acids. The germline V gene encodes CDR1 SGHTS and CDR2 YDEGEE. Trimming removed 4 bases at V and 0 bases at J, with 17 bases between. This CDR3 is CASSVSGLWSSYNEQFF. CDR3 coding DNA: TGTGCCAGCAGCGTATCGGGACTTTGGAGCTCCTACAATGAGCAGTTCTTC.

CDR3 sequence reads: CASSRGGGGGTEAFF. CDR3 sequence (DNA): TGTGCCAGCAGCCGGGGGGGAGGGGGGGGCACTGAAGCTTTCTTT. The V call is TRBV7-9, the J call TRBJ1-1; D may be TRBD1 (6 bases). The V and J ends lost 5 bases and 4 bases respectively, with 17 bases between them. The V gene's germline CDR1 is SEHNR and CDR2 FQNEAQ (reference sequence). This CDR3 comprises 15 residues. Using reference TRBV7-9 and TRBJ1-1 for the parts outside the CDR3, the full variable domain is DTGVSQNPRHKITKRGQNVTFRCDPISEHNRLYWYRQTLGQGPEFLTYFQNEAQLEKSRLLSDRFSAERPKGSFSTLEIQRTEQGDSAMYLCASSRGGGGGTEAFFGQGTRLTVV.

This rearrangement joins TRBV28 to TRBJ1-6; tentatively, D is TRBD1 (5 bases). V was trimmed by 7 bases and J by 11 bases, leaving 15 bases between them. The CDR3 is made up of 13 amino acids. The germline gives CDR1 MDHEN, CDR2 SYDVKM. CDR3 sequence reads: CASNGAGRTPLHF. The CDR3 nucleotides are TGTGCCAGCAATGGGGCCGGACGTACACCCCTCCACTTT.

The V and J genes are TRBV6-5 and TRBJ1-2, with a weak D call TRBD1 (5 bases). Trimming removed 2 bases from V and 1 base from J, with 11 bases in between. Per germline, CDR1 MNHEY and CDR2 SVGAGI. This CDR3 is built from 15 residues. The CDR3 DNA follows: TGTGCCAGCAGTTACCGACAGACCATTAACTATGGCTACACCTTC. Translation: CASSYRQTINYGYTF.

This clone has only a few counts. The chain employs TRBV5-4 and TRBJ2-4; 8 nucleotides align to TRBD2. Germline V gene lookup returns CDR1 SGHNT and CDR2 YYREEE (reference sequence). V shed 4 bases and J 8 bases; nucleotides not matched to a gene: 11. The CDR3 totals 15 residues. CDR3 in amino acids: CASSIPGLAADIQYF. In DNA, the CDR3 is TGTGCCAGCAGCATACCAGGACTAGCAGCTGACATTCAGTACTTC.

CDR3 DNA: TGTGCTAGTGGCATTAGGGGGTCCTATGGCTACACCTTC. It codes for CASGIRGSYGYTF. V is TRBV12-5 and J is TRBJ1-2; maybe TRBD1 (6 bases). The CDR3 consists of 13 residues. Per germline, CDR1 LGHNT and CDR2 FRNRAP. Trimming shortened V by 6 bases and J by 4 bases, and 12 bases separated the two germline ends.

This chain links TRBV18 with TRBJ2-7; D possibly corresponds to TRBD1 (6 bases). V gave up 5 bases and J gave up 2 bases, with 13 bases separating them. CDR3 size: 14 residues. CDR1 and CDR2 from the germline V gene are KGHSH and LQKENI. Here the CDR3 DNA reads TGTGCCAGCTCATCCTCGACAGGTCCCTACGAGCAGTACTTC. Its translation: CASSSSTGPYEQYF. Full variable domain (rest looked up from reference TRBV18 and TRBJ2-7): NAGVMQNPRHLVRRRGQEARLRCSPMKGHSHVYWYRQLPEEGLKFMVYLQKENIIDESGMPKERFSAEFPKEGPSILRIQQVVRGDSAAYFCASSSSTGPYEQYFGPGTRLTVT.